These T cell receptor beta chains were read from a single sample in a study of cytomegalovirus exposure and HLA in healthy donors. Assay: immunoSEQ multiplex PCR; the TCRdb copy retains only in-frame clones and omits some. The repertoire holds 150,000 or so clones, more than 60% seen once, with about 4% in the top ten. The sequencing sample was made of PBMCs. The source is a woman in her forties in good health and CMV-seronegative. Each CDR3 is given with its conserved first and last residue. Fields, in order: V gene, D gene, clone size, J gene, CDR3 protein, CDR3 DNA. D genes are given only for firm matches. Size tells how often a clone was seen (once, few, many) or the class of an expanded clone, and some rows leave it out.

TRBV19,TRBD1,once,TRBJ2-1,CASSIDRGTGVYNEQFF,TGTGCCAGTAGTATAGATCGAGGGACAGGGGTCTACAATGAGCAGTTCTTC
TRBV28,TRBD1,once,TRBJ1-5,CAIKDRIPNQPQHF,TGTGCCATCAAGGACAGGATCCCAAATCAGCCCCAGCATTTT
TRBV7-9,NA,NA,TRBJ1-3,CASSSPGFGNTIYF,TGTGCCAGCAGCTCGCCGGGGTTTGGAAACACCATATATTTT
TRBV19,TRBD2,NA,TRBJ2-7,CASSPQSSGGISYEQYF,TGTGCCAGTAGTCCTCAATCCAGCGGGGGGATCTCCTACGAGCAGTACTTC
TRBV7-9,TRBD1,NA,TRBJ2-2,CASSITDRDTGELFF,TGTGCCAGCAGCATCACGGACAGGGACACCGGGGAGCTGTTTTTT
TRBV27,TRBD1,NA,TRBJ1-2,CASSLFPRTGHTNYGYTF,TGTGCCAGCAGTTTATTTCCTAGGACAGGGCATACTAACTATGGCTACACCTTC
TRBV13,NA,NA,TRBJ1-4,CASSLGRRLDEKLFF,TGTGCCAGCAGCTTAGGGAGGCGGCTGGATGAAAAACTGTTTTTT
TRBV27,NA,NA,TRBJ1-1,CASSFLLDTEAFF,TGTGCCAGCAGTTTTTTACTGGACACTGAAGCTTTCTTT
TRBV6-5,TRBD1,few,TRBJ2-5,CASSYWGQGKETQYF,TGTGCCAGCAGTTATTGGGGACAGGGCAAAGAGACCCAGTACTTC
TRBV9,TRBD1,NA,TRBJ1-2,CASSDRTGVGYTF,TGTGCCAGCAGTGACCGGACAGGGGTTGGCTACACCTTC
TRBV7-6,TRBD1,NA,TRBJ1-4,CASSLGQGAGEKLFF,TGTGCCAGCAGCTTAGGACAGGGGGCCGGTGAAAAACTGTTTTTT
TRBV27,NA,NA,TRBJ1-5,CASSLRVNQPQHF,TGTGCCAGCAGTTTACGGGTCAATCAGCCCCAGCATTTT
TRBV15,NA,NA,TRBJ1-5,CATSRIPGGFSNQPQHF,TGTGCCACCAGCAGGATTCCAGGCGGGTTTAGCAATCAGCCCCAGCATTTT
TRBV30,NA,NA,TRBJ1-5,CAWNSPASVNQPQHF,TGTGCCTGGAACAGCCCTGCGAGTGTAAATCAGCCCCAGCATTTT
TRBV29-1,TRBD1,NA,TRBJ1-2,CSVNTGDGYTF,TGCAGCGTTAATACAGGGGATGGCTACACCTTC
TRBV6-5,NA,NA,TRBJ2-7,CASSYGQSPGEQYF,TGTGCCAGCAGTTACGGGCAGTCCCCCGGTGAGCAGTACTTC
TRBV6-1,TRBD1,once,TRBJ1-2,CASSVPGQSFGYGYTF,TGTGCCAGCAGTGTTCCGGGACAGTCCTTTGGCTATGGCTACACCTTC
TRBV6-5,NA,few,TRBJ1-1,CASSYSGGNTEAFF,TGTGCCAGCAGTTACTCGGGGGGGAACACTGAAGCTTTCTTT
TRBV6-4,TRBD1,NA,TRBJ1-3,CASSPTGTGNGNTIYF,TGTGCCAGCAGTCCTACCGGGACAGGGAATGGAAACACCATATATTTT
TRBV28,TRBD1,NA,TRBJ1-5,CASRKQGTNQPQHF,TGTGCCAGCAGGAAACAGGGGACGAATCAGCCCCAGCATTTT
TRBV6-5,TRBD2,NA,TRBJ2-3,CASSLILAGGSDTQYF,TGTGCCAGCAGTTTGATACTAGCGGGGGGGTCTGATACGCAGTATTTT
TRBV2,NA,NA,TRBJ1-1,CASSETQVNTEAFF,TGTGCCAGCAGTGAAACACAGGTGAACACTGAAGCTTTCTTT
TRBV5-6,TRBD1,NA,TRBJ1-1,CASLLTSYFAQGARSEAFF,TGTGCCAGTCTCCTCACCAGCTATTTTGCCCAGGGGGCGCGGAGTGAAGCTTTCTTT
TRBV6-1,NA,NA,TRBJ2-4,CASSEGNRQAEYF,TGTGCCAGCAGTGAAGGTAATCGACAGGCCGAGTACTTC
TRBV7-9,NA,once,TRBJ1-1,CASSPAYTEAFF,TGTGCCAGCAGCCCAGCGTACACTGAAGCTTTCTTT
TRBV5-4,TRBD2,NA,TRBJ2-1,CASSLSAGGKHDYNEQFF,TGTGCCAGCAGCTTGTCAGCGGGAGGGAAACACGACTACAATGAGCAGTTCTTC
TRBV10-1,NA,NA,TRBJ1-6,CASPCRGLNNSPLHF,TGCGCCAGCCCTTGCCGGGGATTAAATAATTCACCCCTCCACTTT
TRBV6-6,TRBD1,NA,TRBJ2-7,CASSLLTGTEQYF,TGTGCCAGCAGCCTCTTGACAGGGACCGAGCAGTACTTC
TRBV28,TRBD2,NA,TRBJ2-1,CASTYILGLAGTNEQFF,TGTGCCAGCACCTATATCCTCGGACTAGCGGGAACGAATGAGCAGTTCTTC
TRBV13,NA,NA,TRBJ2-1,CASSISQVYNEQFF,TGTGCCAGCAGCATAAGTCAGGTCTACAATGAGCAGTTCTTC
TRBV5-1,NA,NA,TRBJ2-7,CASSSHWSSYEQYF,TGCGCCAGCAGCTCGCACTGGAGCTCCTACGAGCAGTACTTC
TRBV6-1,NA,NA,TRBJ2-7,CASIRHDYEQYF,TGTGCCAGCATCCGACATGACTACGAGCAGTACTTC
TRBV7-8,NA,NA,TRBJ1-2,CASSLLDNYGYTF,TGTGCCAGCAGCTTACTAGATAACTATGGCTACACCTTC
TRBV5-1,TRBD1,once,TRBJ2-5,CASSFGQGQETQYF,TGCGCCAGCAGCTTTGGACAGGGGCAAGAGACCCAGTACTTC
TRBV6-1,NA,NA,TRBJ2-7,CASSPGHTYEQYF,TGTGCCAGCAGCCCAGGCCATACCTACGAGCAGTACTTC
TRBV29-1,TRBD2,NA,TRBJ2-7,CSVMTSGNSYEQYF,TGCAGCGTTATGACTAGCGGGAACTCCTACGAGCAGTACTTC
TRBV6-1,TRBD1,NA,TRBJ1-2,CASSLGQGWYGYTF,TGTGCCAGCAGCCTGGGACAGGGCTGGTATGGCTACACCTTC
TRBV28,NA,NA,TRBJ1-5,CASSFRTAASNQPQHF,TGTGCCAGCAGTTTTCGGACAGCCGCTAGCAATCAGCCCCAGCATTTT
TRBV7-2,NA,NA,TRBJ1-4,CASSLGGVGATNEKLFF,TGTGCCAGCAGCTTAGGGGGGGTGGGGGCAACTAATGAAAAACTGTTTTTT
TRBV18,NA,NA,TRBJ1-2,CASSPKTNPTNYGYTF,TGTGCCAGCTCACCAAAGACAAACCCAACTAACTATGGCTACACCTTC
TRBV7-9,NA,once,TRBJ1-1,CSSSLGAQSAFF,TGTTCCAGCAGCTTAGGGGCGCAGTCCGCTTTCTTT
TRBV7-9,TRBD2,few,TRBJ2-7,CASSLIGRSYEQYF,TGTGCCAGCAGCTTAATCGGGAGGTCCTACGAGCAGTACTTC
TRBV10-3,TRBD2,NA,TRBJ2-7,CAISAPSGRREQYF,TGTGCCATCAGTGCCCCTAGCGGGAGAAGAGAGCAGTACTTC
TRBV11-2,NA,NA,TRBJ1-2,CASSSEGDGYTF,TGTGCCAGCAGCTCCGAGGGTGACGGCTACACCTTC
TRBV2,NA,NA,TRBJ1-1,CAGTLQGIMNTEAFF,TGTGCCGGCACCTTACAGGGTATCATGAACACTGAAGCTTTCTTT
TRBV28,TRBD1,NA,TRBJ2-7,CASSSLPTGLEQYF,TGTGCCAGCAGTTCCCTCCCGACAGGGCTCGAGCAGTACTTC
TRBV18,TRBD1,once,TRBJ1-4,CASSPMGQRNEKLFF,TGTGCCAGCTCACCAATGGGACAGAGGAATGAAAAACTGTTTTTT
TRBV10-3,TRBD1,few,TRBJ2-7,CAIRVRDREDYEQYF,TGTGCCATCAGGGTCCGGGACAGAGAAGACTACGAGCAGTACTTC
TRBV5-6,TRBD2,NA,TRBJ2-7,CASSVSPGTSVLWEQYF,TGTGCCAGCAGCGTATCCCCCGGGACTAGCGTCCTCTGGGAGCAGTACTTC
TRBV10-3,NA,NA,TRBJ1-1,CVTLEGTEAFF,TGTGTCACTTTGGAGGGCACTGAAGCTTTCTTT
TRBV25-1,TRBD2,NA,TRBJ2-1,CASSELAGGSYNEQFF,TGTGCCAGCAGTGAGCTCGCGGGAGGCTCCTACAATGAGCAGTTCTTC
TRBV6-4,NA,NA,TRBJ2-3,CASSDLGGSTDTQYF,TGTGCCAGCAGTGATTTGGGGGGAAGCACAGATACGCAGTATTTT
TRBV6-4,NA,NA,TRBJ2-1,CASSDGYEQFF,TGTGCCAGCAGTGACGGCTATGAGCAGTTCTTC
TRBV10-3,TRBD2,few,TRBJ2-3,CAISESAGESTDTQYF,TGTGCCATCAGTGAGTCGGCGGGGGAGAGCACAGATACGCAGTATTTT
TRBV5-4,TRBD1,NA,TRBJ1-2,CASNPQGMANYGYTF,TGTGCCAGCAATCCACAGGGGATGGCTAACTATGGCTACACCTTC
TRBV15,TRBD1,NA,TRBJ2-5,CATRRDRGLGETQYF,TGTGCCACCAGAAGGGACAGGGGGCTGGGGGAGACCCAGTACTTC
TRBV15,NA,NA,TRBJ1-2,CATSSHDSNYGYTF,TGTGCCACCAGCAGTCATGACAGTAATTATGGCTACACCTTC
TRBV29-1,NA,NA,TRBJ1-2,CSVATANYGYTF,TGCAGCGTTGCGACAGCTAACTATGGCTACACCTTC
TRBV10-3,NA,NA,TRBJ2-6,CAISDPSGAGANVLTF,TGTGCCATCAGTGACCCCTCAGGGGCTGGGGCCAACGTCCTGACTTTC
TRBV7-6,NA,NA,TRBJ1-2,CASSSAFSRGDGYTF,TGTGCCAGCAGCTCCGCTTTTAGCAGGGGTGACGGCTACACCTTC